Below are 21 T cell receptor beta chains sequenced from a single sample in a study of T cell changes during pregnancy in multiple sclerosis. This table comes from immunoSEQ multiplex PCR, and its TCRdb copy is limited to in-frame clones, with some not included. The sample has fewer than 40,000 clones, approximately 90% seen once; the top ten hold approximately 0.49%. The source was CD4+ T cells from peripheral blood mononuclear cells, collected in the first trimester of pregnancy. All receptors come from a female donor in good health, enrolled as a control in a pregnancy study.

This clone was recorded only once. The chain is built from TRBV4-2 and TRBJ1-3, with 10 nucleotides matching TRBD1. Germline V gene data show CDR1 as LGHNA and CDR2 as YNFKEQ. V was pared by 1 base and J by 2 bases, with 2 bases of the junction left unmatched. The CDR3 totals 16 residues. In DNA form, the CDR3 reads TGTGCCAGCAGCCAAGCAGGACAGGGGGCTGGAAACACCATATATTTT. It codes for CASSQAGQGAGNTIYF.

The CDR3 coding sequence is TGCGCCAGCAGGCCTGAGCGGGGGCCGACAGATACGCAGTATTTT. This translates into CASRPERGPTDTQYF. The chain links TRBV5-1 to TRBJ2-3; 8 positions agree with TRBD2. The CDR3 length is 15 residues. With 5 bases clipped from V and 3 bases from J, the junction kept 8 bases outside the gene matches. Germline CDR1 reads SGHRS; CDR2 reads YFSETQ.

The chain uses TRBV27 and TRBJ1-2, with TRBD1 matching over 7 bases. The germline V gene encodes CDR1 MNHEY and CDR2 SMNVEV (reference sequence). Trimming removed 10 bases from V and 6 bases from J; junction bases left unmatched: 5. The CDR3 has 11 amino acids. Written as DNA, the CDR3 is TGTGCCATTACAGGGGCCCATGGCTACACCTTC. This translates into CAITGAHGYTF.

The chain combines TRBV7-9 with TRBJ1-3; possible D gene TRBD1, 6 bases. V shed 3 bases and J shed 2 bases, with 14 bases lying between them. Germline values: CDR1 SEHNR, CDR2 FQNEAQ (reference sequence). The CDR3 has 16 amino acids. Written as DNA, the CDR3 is TGTGCCAGCAGCTTTACAGGGTTTGTAGCTGGAAACACCATATATTTT. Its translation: CASSFTGFVAGNTIYF. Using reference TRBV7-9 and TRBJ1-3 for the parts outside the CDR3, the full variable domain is DTGVSQNPRHKITKRGQNVTFRCDPISEHNRLYWYRQTLGQGPEFLTYFQNEAQLEKSRLLSDRFSAERPKGSFSTLEIQRTEQGDSAMYLCASSFTGFVAGNTIYFGEGSWLTVV.

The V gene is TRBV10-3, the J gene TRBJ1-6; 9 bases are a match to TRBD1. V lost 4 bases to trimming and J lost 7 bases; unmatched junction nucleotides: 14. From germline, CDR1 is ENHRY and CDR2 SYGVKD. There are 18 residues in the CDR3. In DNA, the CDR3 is TGTGCCATCAGTGCCTTGATGCCGGGACAGGGACGGAATTCACCCCTCCACTTT. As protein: CAISALMPGQGRNSPLHF.

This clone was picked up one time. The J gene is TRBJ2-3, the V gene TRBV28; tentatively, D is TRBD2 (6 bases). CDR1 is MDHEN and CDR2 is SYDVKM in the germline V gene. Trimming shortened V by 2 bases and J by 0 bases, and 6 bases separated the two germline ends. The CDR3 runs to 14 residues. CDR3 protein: CASSLAGSTDTQYF. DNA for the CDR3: TGTGCCAGCAGTTTAGCGGGGAGCACAGATACGCAGTATTTT.

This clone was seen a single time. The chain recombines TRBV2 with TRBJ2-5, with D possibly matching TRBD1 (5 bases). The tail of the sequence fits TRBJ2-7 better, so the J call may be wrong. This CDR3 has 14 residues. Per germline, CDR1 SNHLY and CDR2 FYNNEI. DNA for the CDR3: TGTGCCAGCAGTGAAGCTACAGGAGCCTACGAGCAGTACTTC. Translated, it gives CASSEATGAYEQYF.

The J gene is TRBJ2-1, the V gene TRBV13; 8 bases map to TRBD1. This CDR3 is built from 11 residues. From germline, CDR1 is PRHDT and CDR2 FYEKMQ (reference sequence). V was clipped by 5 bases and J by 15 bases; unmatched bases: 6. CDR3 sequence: CASSLRQGTFF. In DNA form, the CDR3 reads TGTGCCAGCAGCCTCCGACAGGGGACGTTCTTC.

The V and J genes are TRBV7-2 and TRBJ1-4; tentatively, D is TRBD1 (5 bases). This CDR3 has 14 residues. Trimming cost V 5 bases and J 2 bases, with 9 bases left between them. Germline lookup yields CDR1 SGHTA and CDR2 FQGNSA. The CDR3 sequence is CASSLGLTNEKLFF. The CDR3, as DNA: TGTGCCAGCAGCCTGGGACTGACTAATGAAAAACTGTTTTTT.

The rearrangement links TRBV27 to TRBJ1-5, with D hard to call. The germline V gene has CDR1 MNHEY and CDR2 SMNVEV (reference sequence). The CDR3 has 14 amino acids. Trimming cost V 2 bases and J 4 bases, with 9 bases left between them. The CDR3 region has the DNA TGTGCCAGCAGTTTAAAGTCAGGTAATCAGCCCCAGCATTTT. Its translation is CASSLKSGNQPQHF.

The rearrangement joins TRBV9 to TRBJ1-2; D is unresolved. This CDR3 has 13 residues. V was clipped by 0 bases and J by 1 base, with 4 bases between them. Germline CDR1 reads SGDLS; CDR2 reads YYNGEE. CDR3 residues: CASSVASNYGYTF. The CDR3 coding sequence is TGTGCCAGCAGCGTAGCCAGTAACTATGGCTACACCTTC.

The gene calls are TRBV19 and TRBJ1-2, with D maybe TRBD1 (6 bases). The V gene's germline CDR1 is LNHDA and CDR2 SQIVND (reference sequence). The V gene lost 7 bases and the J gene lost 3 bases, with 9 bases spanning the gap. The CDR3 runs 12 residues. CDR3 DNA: TGTGCCAGTAAAAAGGGGGACTATGGCTACACCTTC. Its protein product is CASKKGDYGYTF.

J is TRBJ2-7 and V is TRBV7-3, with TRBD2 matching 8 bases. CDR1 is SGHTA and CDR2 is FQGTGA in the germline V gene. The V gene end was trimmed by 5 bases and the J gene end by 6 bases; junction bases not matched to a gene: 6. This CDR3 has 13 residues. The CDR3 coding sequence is TGTGCCAGCAGCCCCAGAGGGACTAGCGAGCAGTACTTC. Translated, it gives CASSPRGTSEQYF.

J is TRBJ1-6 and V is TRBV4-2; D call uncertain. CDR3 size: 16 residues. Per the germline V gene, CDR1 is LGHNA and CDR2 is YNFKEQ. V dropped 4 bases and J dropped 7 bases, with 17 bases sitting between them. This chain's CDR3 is CASSLRVFDGNSPLHF. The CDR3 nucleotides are TGTGCCAGCAGCCTGAGGGTCTTCGATGGGAATTCACCCCTCCACTTT.

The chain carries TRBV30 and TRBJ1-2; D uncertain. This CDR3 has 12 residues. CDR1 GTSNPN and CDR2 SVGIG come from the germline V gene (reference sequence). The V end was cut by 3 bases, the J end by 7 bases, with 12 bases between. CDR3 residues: CAWRKSSGGYTF. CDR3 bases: TGTGCCTGGAGAAAATCCAGTGGTGGCTACACCTTC.

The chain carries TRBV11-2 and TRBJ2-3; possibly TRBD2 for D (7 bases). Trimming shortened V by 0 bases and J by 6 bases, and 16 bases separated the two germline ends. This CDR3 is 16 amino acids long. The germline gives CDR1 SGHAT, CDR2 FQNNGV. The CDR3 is CASSLDLGGGRDTQYF. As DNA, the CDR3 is TGTGCCAGCAGCTTAGATCTGGGGGGGGGCCGTGATACGCAGTATTTT.

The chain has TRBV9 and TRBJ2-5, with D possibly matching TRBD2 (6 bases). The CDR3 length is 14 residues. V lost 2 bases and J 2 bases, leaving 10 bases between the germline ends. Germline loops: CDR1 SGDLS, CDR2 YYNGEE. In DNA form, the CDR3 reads TGTGCCAGCAGCGTCGGGACTGTACAAGAGACCCAGTACTTC. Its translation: CASSVGTVQETQYF.

The chain's CDR3 is CASSASGGGGNEQFF. For the CDR3, the DNA is TGTGCCAGCAGCGCGAGCGGGGGGGGAGGCAATGAGCAGTTCTTC. The rearrangement links TRBV11-2 to TRBJ2-1; 10 bases line up with TRBD2. The germline V gene has CDR1 SGHAT and CDR2 FQNNGV. The CDR3 extends over 15 amino acids. Trimming removed 5 bases from V and 6 bases from J; junction bases left unmatched: 7.

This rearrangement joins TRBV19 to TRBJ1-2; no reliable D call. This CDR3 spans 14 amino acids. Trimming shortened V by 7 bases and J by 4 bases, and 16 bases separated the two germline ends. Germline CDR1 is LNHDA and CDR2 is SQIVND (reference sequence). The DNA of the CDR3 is TGTGCCAGTATCCCGGGGTCCTGGGGCTATGGCTACACCTTC. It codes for CASIPGSWGYGYTF.

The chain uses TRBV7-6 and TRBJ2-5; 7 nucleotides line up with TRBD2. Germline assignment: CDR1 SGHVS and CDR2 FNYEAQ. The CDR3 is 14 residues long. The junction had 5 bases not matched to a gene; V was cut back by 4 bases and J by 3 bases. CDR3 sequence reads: CASSSTGLKETQYF. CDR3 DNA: TGTGCCAGCAGCTCGACGGGACTAAAAGAGACCCAGTACTTC.

CDR3 sequence: CASSQGRGAYNEQFF. CDR3 nucleotides: TGTGCCAGCAGCCAAGGACGGGGGGCCTACAATGAGCAGTTCTTC. This rearrangement joins TRBV4-2 to TRBJ2-1; 7 bases fit TRBD2. Per germline, CDR1 LGHNA and CDR2 YNFKEQ. This CDR3 region has 15 residues. Trimming took 1 base from V and 2 from J; bases not matched to a gene: 2.